This paragraph reports one T cell receptor beta chain. Its antigen specificity is not known. The input lacks base qualities; no much larger clone sits a single base away. TCRbeta CDR3 regions were amplified from genomic DNA by means of the immunoSEQ Assay, a bias-controlled multiplex PCR. Under the source paper's analysis protocol: The number of nucleated cells in each sample was estimated by amplification of reference gene primers within the assay. Sequence reads were collapsed and filtered to measure the absolute abundance of every unique TCRbeta CDR3 rearrangement. For each sample, productive Simpson clonality was calculated as the square root of Simpson's diversity index across productive rearrangements. TCRdb retrieved this table from immuneACCESS and kept in-frame rearrangements only. Not all clones are present; in checked studies, unresolved V genes account for under half, and no reason is known for the remainder. Clone size and V and J calls were adopted from that table, with D and trimming inferred from the DNA. The sample includes approximately 150,000 clones, with 87% observed a single time. Around 5% of the sample is taken by the ten largest.

Whole blood was collected in K2EDTA tubes by collaborating institutions according to the institutions' own protocols. For TCRbeta analysis, collaborator samples were shipped as frozen whole blood, as isolated PBMCs, or as DNA extracted from either sample type. The sample belongs to a study of blood T cell repertoires in COVID-19 (TCRdb year 2020). About the study as a whole: Samples from collaborators originated in the United States, Italy and Spain and spanned both the acute and convalescent phases of COVID-19. Samples came from the ongoing ImmuneRACE study (first 160 participants) plus 1,254 subjects from 6 global collaborators. Where available, HLA class I and class II types were taken from metadata supplied by the sample provider and were not determined by assay-based typing. The material from the prospective study consisted of cDNA or gDNA derived from T cells, B-cell-depleted T cells, or PBMCs. The repertoires were released in a freely available public database meant as a resource for research on the immune response to SARS-CoV-2. Sample metadata almost always included a de-identified subject ID, COVID-19 status, age in years and sex. The dataset comprised deeply sampled blood TCRbeta repertoires from subjects exposed to, actively infected with, or recovered from COVID-19. Broad study findings and their caveats: Clinical and demographic metadata were provided uncurated, with the amount varying by source and participant.

At the junction V is shortened by 3 bases and J by 1 base, with 10 bases in between. For CDR1 and CDR2, the germline V gene (reference sequence) lists SGHNT and YYREEE. Its CDR3 holds 14 amino acids, cysteine through phenylalanine. Of the read, only the CDR3 DNA is kept; its 42 bases are in frame from base 1. Sequencing was carried out using peripheral blood. Here the chain combines TRBV5-4 and TRBJ1-1; a confident D gene designation cannot be given. The sequence came from a human donor in a cohort sampled during active COVID-19. The nucleotide sequence reads as follows: TGTGCCAGCAGCTCCTCCGGGAGGAACACTGAAGCTTTCTTT. It specifies CASSSSGRNTEAFF.